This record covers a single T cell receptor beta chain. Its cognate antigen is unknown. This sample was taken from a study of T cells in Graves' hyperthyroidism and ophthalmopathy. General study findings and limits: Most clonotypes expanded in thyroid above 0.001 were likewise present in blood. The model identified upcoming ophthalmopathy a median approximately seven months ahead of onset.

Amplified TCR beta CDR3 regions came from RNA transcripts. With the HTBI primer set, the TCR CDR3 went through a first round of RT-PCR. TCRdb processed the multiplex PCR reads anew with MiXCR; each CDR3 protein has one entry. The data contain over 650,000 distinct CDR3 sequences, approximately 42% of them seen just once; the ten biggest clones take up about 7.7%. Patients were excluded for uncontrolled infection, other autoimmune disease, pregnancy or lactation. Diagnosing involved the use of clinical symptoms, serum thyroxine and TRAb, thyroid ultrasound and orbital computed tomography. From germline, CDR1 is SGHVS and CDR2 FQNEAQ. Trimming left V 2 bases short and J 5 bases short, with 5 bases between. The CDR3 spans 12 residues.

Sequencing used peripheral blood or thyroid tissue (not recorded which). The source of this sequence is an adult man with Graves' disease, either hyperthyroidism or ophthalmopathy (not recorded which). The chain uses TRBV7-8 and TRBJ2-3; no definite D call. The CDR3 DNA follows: TGTGCCAGCAGCTTATGGAGAGATACGCAGTATTTT. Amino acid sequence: CASSLWRDTQYF.